Listed below are T cell receptor beta chains from one sample, sequenced in a study of T cells in Graves' hyperthyroidism and ophthalmopathy. TCRdb re-derived calls from the multiplex PCR reads in MiXCR, one entry per CDR3 protein. The sample has approximately 420,000 distinct CDR3 sequences, 12% to 15% seen once. Sequenced material: blood. The receptor source for this set is a young woman with Graves' hyperthyroidism. The CDR3 runs from the conserved cysteine through the conserved F or W. Each record gives: D gene, J gene, V gene, clone size, CDR3 protein, CDR3 DNA. A D gene is named only where the DNA matches it firmly. Size values are once, few and many counts, or a class for expanded clones, and some rows have none.

d_gene: TRBD1
j_gene: TRBJ2-7
v_gene: TRBV28
abundance: .
CDR3aa: CASSFETGIEQYF
CDR3nt: TGTGCCAGCAGTTTTGAGACAGGGATCGAGCAGTACTTC

d_gene: .
j_gene: TRBJ2-5
v_gene: TRBV9
abundance: .
CDR3aa: CASSVDGGRETQYF
CDR3nt: TGTGCCAGCAGCGTAGATGGGGGACGGGAGACCCAGTACTTC

d_gene: .
j_gene: TRBJ2-7
v_gene: TRBV3-1
abundance: few
CDR3aa: CASSPFTEEEQYF
CDR3nt: TGTGCCAGCAGCCCCTTTACCGAAGAGGAGCAGTACTTC

d_gene: .
j_gene: TRBJ1-4
v_gene: TRBV20-1
abundance: .
CDR3aa: CSASTRATNEKLFF
CDR3nt: TGCAGTGCTAGCACACGGGCCACTAATGAAAAACTGTTTTTT

d_gene: .
j_gene: TRBJ1-1
v_gene: TRBV7-6
abundance: many
CDR3aa: CASSLSQGGTEAFF
CDR3nt: TGTGCCAGCAGCTTATCACAGGGAGGGACTGAAGCTTTCTTT

d_gene: .
j_gene: TRBJ2-1
v_gene: TRBV27
abundance: many
CDR3aa: CASSSPRLAYNEQFF
CDR3nt: TGTGCCAGCAGTTCGCCGAGACTAGCCTACAATGAGCAGTTCTTC

d_gene: TRBD1
j_gene: TRBJ1-5
v_gene: TRBV19
abundance: .
CDR3aa: CASWDRGNQPQHF
CDR3nt: TGTGCCAGTTGGGACAGGGGAAATCAGCCCCAGCATTTT

d_gene: .
j_gene: TRBJ2-7
v_gene: TRBV28
abundance: many
CDR3aa: CASRTPLISSYEQYF
CDR3nt: TGTGCCAGCAGAACACCGTTAATAAGCTCCTACGAGCAGTACTTC

d_gene: TRBD1
j_gene: TRBJ1-2
v_gene: TRBV19
abundance: .
CDR3aa: CASSSGTAANYGYTF
CDR3nt: TGTGCCAGTAGTTCAGGGACAGCAGCTAACTATGGCTACACCTTC

d_gene: .
j_gene: TRBJ2-7
v_gene: TRBV20-1
abundance: many
CDR3aa: CRRAGPPHEQYF
CDR3nt: TGCAGGCGTGCCGGTCCCCCCCACGAGCAGTACTTC

d_gene: .
j_gene: TRBJ1-4
v_gene: TRBV19
abundance: .
CDR3aa: CASSIYDAGNEKLFF
CDR3nt: TGTGCCAGTAGTATTTACGACGCGGGGAATGAAAAACTGTTTTTT

d_gene: TRBD1
j_gene: TRBJ1-2
v_gene: TRBV7-4
abundance: many
CDR3aa: CASSLPRQGASYGYTF
CDR3nt: TGTGCCAGCAGCTTACCCCGACAGGGGGCGAGCTATGGCTACACCTTC

d_gene: TRBD2
j_gene: TRBJ2-1
v_gene: TRBV27
abundance: many
CDR3aa: CASSFRTSGRYNEQFF
CDR3nt: TGTGCCAGCAGTTTCCGGACTAGCGGGAGGTACAATGAGCAGTTCTTC

d_gene: TRBD1
j_gene: TRBJ2-7
v_gene: TRBV4-1
abundance: few
CDR3aa: CASSQDRGQGYEQYF
CDR3nt: TGCGCCAGCAGCCAAGATCGCGGACAGGGGTACGAGCAGTACTTC

d_gene: TRBD1
j_gene: TRBJ1-1
v_gene: TRBV5-1
abundance: few
CDR3aa: CASSPGQGPSTEAFF
CDR3nt: TGCGCCAGCAGCCCGGGACAGGGCCCCTCGACTGAAGCTTTCTTT

d_gene: TRBD1
j_gene: TRBJ2-5
v_gene: TRBV28
abundance: many
CDR3aa: CASSWGQKETQYF
CDR3nt: TGTGCCAGCAGTTGGGGACAGAAAGAGACCCAGTACTTC

d_gene: TRBD1
j_gene: TRBJ1-1
v_gene: TRBV5-1
abundance: few
CDR3aa: CASSFTGTGDLGEAFF
CDR3nt: TGCGCCAGCAGCTTTACCGGGACAGGGGATCTTGGTGAAGCTTTCTTT

d_gene: TRBD2
j_gene: TRBJ2-1
v_gene: TRBV6-2/TRBV6-3
abundance: medium-sized
CDR3aa: CASTLAGDSYNEQFF
CDR3nt: TGTGCCAGCACCCTAGCGGGAGATTCCTACAATGAGCAGTTCTTC

d_gene: TRBD2
j_gene: TRBJ2-2
v_gene: TRBV6-1
abundance: many
CDR3aa: CASSYSGVTGELFF
CDR3nt: TGTGCCAGCAGTTACAGCGGGGTCACCGGGGAGCTGTTTTTT

d_gene: .
j_gene: TRBJ1-1
v_gene: TRBV20-1
abundance: .
CDR3aa: CRALREGGNTEAFF
CDR3nt: TGCCGTGCACTCCGTGAGGGTGGGAACACTGAAGCTTTCTTT

d_gene: .
j_gene: TRBJ1-1
v_gene: TRBV28
abundance: many
CDR3aa: CASRPDWQTEAFF
CDR3nt: TGTGCCAGCAGGCCCGATTGGCAGACTGAAGCTTTCTTT

d_gene: .
j_gene: TRBJ1-2
v_gene: TRBV28
abundance: many
CDR3aa: CASSFFSRVGYGYTF
CDR3nt: TGTGCCAGCAGTTTTTTTAGCCGGGTCGGGTATGGCTACACCTTC

d_gene: TRBD1
j_gene: TRBJ2-7
v_gene: TRBV28
abundance: .
CDR3aa: CASGNGQGLYEQYF
CDR3nt: TGTGCCAGCGGAAACGGACAGGGGCTATACGAGCAGTACTTC

d_gene: TRBD1
j_gene: TRBJ2-7
v_gene: TRBV6-1
abundance: many
CDR3aa: CASSEGTGVSYEQYF
CDR3nt: TGTGCCAGCAGTGAAGGGACAGGGGTCTCCTACGAGCAGTACTTC

d_gene: .
j_gene: TRBJ2-2
v_gene: TRBV11-2
abundance: many
CDR3aa: CACPGVDKNTGELFF
CDR3nt: TGTGCCTGCCCCGGAGTTGACAAGAACACCGGGGAGCTGTTTTTT

d_gene: TRBD2
j_gene: TRBJ2-5
v_gene: TRBV5-1
abundance: few
CDR3aa: CASSLYSGSEETQYF
CDR3nt: TGCGCCAGCAGCCTGTATAGCGGGAGTGAGGAGACCCAGTACTTC

d_gene: .
j_gene: TRBJ1-5
v_gene: TRBV30
abundance: .
CDR3aa: CAWSVKGDSNQPQHF
CDR3nt: TGTGCCTGGAGTGTTAAAGGGGATAGCAATCAGCCCCAGCATTTT

d_gene: .
j_gene: TRBJ1-5
v_gene: TRBV30
abundance: many
CDR3aa: CAWSDQGGQPQHF
CDR3nt: TGTGCCTGGAGCGACCAGGGTGGTCAGCCCCAGCATTTT

d_gene: TRBD1
j_gene: TRBJ2-7
v_gene: TRBV28
abundance: many
CDR3aa: CASSLGGQGLYEQYF
CDR3nt: TGTGCCAGCAGTCTTGGGGGACAGGGGCTTTACGAGCAGTACTTC

d_gene: .
j_gene: TRBJ2-1
v_gene: TRBV4-1
abundance: many
CDR3aa: CASSQEQKALAEQFF
CDR3nt: TGCGCCAGCAGCCAAGAACAAAAGGCTTTAGCCGAGCAGTTCTTC

d_gene: .
j_gene: TRBJ2-2
v_gene: TRBV28
abundance: few
CDR3aa: CASSSYRENTGELFF
CDR3nt: TGTGCCAGCAGTTCTTACAGGGAGAACACCGGGGAGCTGTTTTTT

d_gene: TRBD1
j_gene: TRBJ1-1
v_gene: TRBV29-1
abundance: many
CDR3aa: CSVEPTGYTEAFF
CDR3nt: TGCAGCGTTGAACCGACAGGGTATACTGAAGCTTTCTTT

d_gene: TRBD2
j_gene: TRBJ2-3
v_gene: TRBV28
abundance: few
CDR3aa: CASKARLAGWTDTQYF
CDR3nt: TGTGCCAGCAAGGCCCGACTAGCGGGATGGACAGATACGCAGTATTTT

d_gene: .
j_gene: TRBJ1-2
v_gene: TRBV25-1
abundance: .
CDR3aa: CASSQTGAGAYGYTF
CDR3nt: TGTGCCAGCAGTCAGACCGGGGCCGGCGCCTATGGCTACACCTTC

d_gene: .
j_gene: TRBJ2-7
v_gene: TRBV5-6
abundance: .
CDR3aa: CASSLVSLLSYEQYF
CDR3nt: TGTGCCAGCAGCTTGGTGTCACTACTCTCCTACGAGCAGTACTTC

d_gene: .
j_gene: TRBJ2-3
v_gene: TRBV9
abundance: .
CDR3aa: CASSAGGIPTDTQYF
CDR3nt: TGTGCCAGCAGCGCTGGGGGGATCCCCACAGATACGCAGTATTTT

d_gene: TRBD2
j_gene: TRBJ2-1
v_gene: TRBV27
abundance: few
CDR3aa: CASSKTSGRGNEQFF
CDR3nt: TGTGCCAGCAGTAAGACTAGCGGGAGGGGAAATGAGCAGTTCTTC

d_gene: TRBD2
j_gene: TRBJ2-1
v_gene: TRBV28
abundance: many
CDR3aa: CASSLPAGGYNEQFF
CDR3nt: TGTGCCAGCAGTTTACCAGCGGGAGGGTACAATGAGCAGTTCTTC

d_gene: .
j_gene: TRBJ2-3
v_gene: TRBV5-1
abundance: few
CDR3aa: CASSLVGHSTDTQYF
CDR3nt: TGCGCCAGCAGCTTGGTTGGACATAGCACAGATACGCAGTATTTT

d_gene: .
j_gene: TRBJ1-5
v_gene: TRBV28
abundance: many
CDR3aa: CASSLLVGWQEDQPQHF
CDR3nt: TGTGCCAGCAGTTTATTGGTCGGATGGCAGGAAGACCAGCCCCAGCATTTT

d_gene: .
j_gene: TRBJ1-1
v_gene: TRBV30
abundance: many
CDR3aa: CAWSRDTNTEAFF
CDR3nt: TGTGCCTGGAGCCGGGATACGAACACTGAAGCTTTCTTT

d_gene: TRBD1
j_gene: TRBJ2-7
v_gene: TRBV30
abundance: few
CDR3aa: CAWSVFYRDRGAHEQYF
CDR3nt: TGTGCCTGGAGCGTATTTTACCGGGACAGGGGGGCCCACGAGCAGTACTTC